The T cell receptor (beta chain) described here comes from a study of blood T cells in healthy people across ages. The use of a sample-barcoded 5' primer and a J-beta primer mix characterized a second PCR of about 6 to 12 cycles. Each CDR3 protein is one row after TCRdb ran MiXCR on the 5' RACE reads. The sample lists some 1,800,000 distinct CDR3 sequences; about two fifths were seen once. The CDR3 contains 11 residues. Germline-derived CDR1 and CDR2 are DFQATT and SNEGSKA (reference sequence). Trimming removed 4 bases from V and 5 bases from J, with 8 bases in between. This clonotype occurred a few times.

The chain has TRBV20-1 and TRBJ2-5; D unclear. The receptor was derived from a human donor in good health. The sequenced material came from blood. The CDR3 here is CSATTWETQYF. The DNA of the CDR3 is TGCAGTGCTACGACCTGGGAGACCCAGTACTTC.